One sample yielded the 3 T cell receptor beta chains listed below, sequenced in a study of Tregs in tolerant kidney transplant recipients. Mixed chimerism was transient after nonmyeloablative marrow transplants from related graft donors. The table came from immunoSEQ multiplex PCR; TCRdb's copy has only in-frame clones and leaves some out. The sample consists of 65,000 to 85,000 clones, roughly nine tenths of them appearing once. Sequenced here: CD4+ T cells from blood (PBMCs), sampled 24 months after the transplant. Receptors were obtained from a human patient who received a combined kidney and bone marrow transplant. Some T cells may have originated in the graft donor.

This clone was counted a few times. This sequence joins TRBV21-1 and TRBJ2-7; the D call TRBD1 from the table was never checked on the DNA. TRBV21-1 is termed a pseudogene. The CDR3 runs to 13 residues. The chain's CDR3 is CASSARQGGEQYF. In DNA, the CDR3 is TGTGCCAGCAGCGCCCGACAGGGAGGTGAGCAGTACTTC.

CDR3 in amino acids: CASSTLLQGSKDGYTF. The CDR3 DNA is TGTGCCAGTAGTACCCTCCTACAGGGGTCTAAGGATGGCTACACCTTC. The chain employs TRBV19 and TRBJ1-2, with 7 bases aligning to TRBD1. Germline loops: CDR1 LNHDA, CDR2 SQIVND (reference sequence). V lost 4 bases and J lost 6; bases outside the gene matches: 14. This CDR3 contains 16 residues.

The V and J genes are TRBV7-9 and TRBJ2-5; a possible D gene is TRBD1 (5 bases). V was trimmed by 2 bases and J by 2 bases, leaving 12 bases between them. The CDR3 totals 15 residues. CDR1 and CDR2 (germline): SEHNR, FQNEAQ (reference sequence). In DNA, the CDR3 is TGTGCCAGCAGCTTACAGGGCGGTGGGCAAGAGACCCAGTACTTC. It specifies CASSLQGGGQETQYF.